The 18 T cell receptor beta chains given below trace back to one sample, sequenced in a study of T cells after yellow fever vaccination. From the 5' RACE reads, TCRdb called clonotypes with MiXCR, one entry per CDR3 protein. Found here are under 600,000 distinct CDR3 sequences, roughly 13% of them singletons; the top ten hold more than 12%. The input for sequencing was PBMCs, taken on the day of the yellow fever booster vaccination. The receptors derive from a man under 40 who received the YFV17D yellow fever vaccine.

V is TRBV20-1 and J is TRBJ2-7; a weak D match, TRBD1 (5 bases). Germline V gene data show CDR1 as DFQATT and CDR2 as SNEGSKA (reference sequence). The CDR3 is 12 amino acids. V shed 4 bases and J shed 7 bases, with 14 bases lying between them. CDR3 sequence reads: CSATPQGGEQYF. The CDR3 region has the DNA TGCAGTGCTACCCCCCAGGGTGGAGAGCAGTACTTC.

This clonotype was found a few times. The germline gene is not matched at one end of the junction; a read error may be the cause. This chain joins TRBV29-1 and TRBJ2-4; no clear D gene. The germline V gene encodes CDR1 SQVTM and CDR2 ANQGSEA. The CDR3 totals 12 residues. The CDR3 loop is CSAEGSKNIQYF. CDR3 in DNA: TGCAGCGCTGAAGGGTCCAAAAACATTCAGTACTTC. Full variable domain (missing parts from reference TRBV29-1 and TRBJ2-4): SAVISQKPSRDICQRGTSLTIQCQVDSQVTMMFWYRQQPGQSLTLIATANQGSEATYESGFVIDKFPISRPNLTFSTLTVSNMSPEDSSIYLCSAEGSKNIQYFGAGTRLSVL.

This clonotype was recorded a few times. The gene calls are TRBV20-1 and TRBJ2-6, with no clear D. Trimming shortened V by 6 bases and J by 0 bases, and 9 bases separated the two germline ends. Germline loops: CDR1 DFQATT, CDR2 SNEGSKA (reference sequence). There are 14 residues in the CDR3. The CDR3 DNA is TGCAGTGCCAACAAGGACTCTGGGGCCAACGTCCTGACTTTC. Translating it yields CSANKDSGANVLTF.

This clonotype was observed a few times. CDR3 nucleotides: TGTGCCAGCAGCCGCCGGGATACCTCCTACAATGAGCAGTTCTTC. Translating gives CASSRRDTSYNEQFF. V gene TRBV7-6 combines with J gene TRBJ2-1; weak D call: TRBD2 (5 bases). V was cut by 5 bases and J by 0 bases, with 11 bases left in between. CDR3 size: 15 residues. Germline CDR1 reads SGHVS; CDR2 reads FNYEAQ. The full variable domain, completed using reference TRBV7-6 and TRBJ2-1, is GAGVSQSPRYKVTKRGQDVALRCDPISGHVSLYWYRQALGQGPEFLTYFNYEAQQDKSGLPNDRFSAERPEGSISTLTIQRTEQRDSAMYRCASSRRDTSYNEQFFGPGTRLTVL.

This chain uses TRBV20-1 with TRBJ2-1; D gene uncertain. The CDR3 contains 14 residues. Germline V lookup: CDR1 DFQATT, CDR2 SNEGSKA (reference sequence). V was pared by 2 bases and J by 14 bases, with 22 bases between. As DNA, the CDR3 is TGCAGTGCTAGAAATGGCCACCGAGGTGAGAGTGAGTTCTTC. Residues: CSARNGHRGESEFF.

This rearrangement joins TRBV25-1 to TRBJ2-5, with D possibly being TRBD1 (5 bases). The ends were cut back, 1 base at V and 5 bases at J, with 5 bases in the middle. Germline CDR1 MGHDK, CDR2 SYGVNS. The CDR3 sequence is 12 residues long. The CDR3 nucleotides are TGTGCCAGCAGTGAATGGGGCGAGACCCAGTACTTC. Amino acids: CASSEWGETQYF.

For the CDR3, the DNA is TGCGCCAGCGCAGCGGGGACTAGCGGGATTGATACGCAGTATTTT. It yields the protein CASAAGTSGIDTQYF. The chain couples TRBV5-1 to TRBJ2-3, with 13 bases aligning to TRBD2. The V gene end was trimmed by 7 bases and the J gene end by 6 bases; junction bases not matched to a gene: 8. This CDR3 contains 15 residues. Germline CDR1 reads SGHRS; CDR2 reads YFSETQ.

This clonotype was observed a few times. The chain joins TRBV25-1 to TRBJ1-1; D ambiguous. CDR3 length equals 14 residues. V lost 1 base, J lost 1 base, and 7 bases lay in between. In germline, CDR1 is MGHDK, CDR2 SYGVNS. CDR3 nucleotides: TGTGCCAGCAGTGAATTCGGAGAGAACACTGAAGCTTTCTTT. It specifies CASSEFGENTEAFF. The full variable domain, completed using reference TRBV25-1 and TRBJ1-1, is EADIYQTPRYLVIGTGKKITLECSQTMGHDKMYWYQQDPGMELHLIHYSYGVNSTEKGDLSSESTVSRIRTEHFPLTLESARPSHTSQYLCASSEFGENTEAFFGQGTRLTVV.

The table lists this clonotype with a few counts. The rearrangement links TRBV20-1 to TRBJ2-1, with TRBD2 identical over 9 bases. CDR1 DFQATT and CDR2 SNEGSKA come from the germline V gene (reference sequence). Germline trimming cut 6 bases from V and 7 bases from J; bases unmatched to any gene: 10. The CDR3 contains 14 residues. For the CDR3, the DNA is TGCAGTGCGAAGCTGGCGGGAGGGCGAAATGAGCAGTTCTTC. This translates into CSAKLAGGRNEQFF.

The chain couples TRBV2 to TRBJ1-6; D unclear. V gave up 6 bases and J gave up 10 bases, with 16 bases separating them. Germline V gene data show CDR1 as SNHLY and CDR2 as FYNNEI. The CDR3 runs to 14 residues. CDR3 bases: TGTGCCAGCAGCGGGGTAGGAGAGCGGTCACCCCTCCACTTT. Amino acid sequence: CASSGVGERSPLHF.

The chain links TRBV20-1 to TRBJ2-1; D uncertain. V was pared by 3 bases and J by 7 bases, with 10 bases between. This CDR3 is 12 amino acids long. CDR1 and CDR2 (germline): DFQATT, SNEGSKA (reference sequence). Here the CDR3 reads CSASFMGNEQFF. The CDR3 DNA follows: TGCAGTGCTAGCTTTATGGGAAATGAGCAGTTCTTC.

This clonotype was counted ten times or more. CDR3 bases: TGTGCCAGCAGCTCAGGGTCCGGGGGGAAAAACATTCAGTACTTC. Translated, it gives CASSSGSGGKNIQYF. The genes are TRBV7-2 and TRBJ2-4; TRBD2 aligns across 7 bases. This CDR3 is 15 amino acids long. V shed 4 bases and J 4 bases; nucleotides not matched to a gene: 7. Germline V gene lookup returns CDR1 SGHTA and CDR2 FQGNSA.

This clonotype was counted at least ten times. The J gene is TRBJ1-5, the V gene TRBV20-1; no clear D gene. V was clipped by 3 bases and J by 0 bases, with 12 bases between them. Germline CDR1 reads DFQATT; CDR2 reads SNEGSKA (reference sequence). The CDR3 contains 15 residues. This CDR3 reads CSASSVSNSNQPQHF. DNA for the CDR3: TGCAGTGCTAGTTCGGTCTCAAATAGCAATCAGCCCCAGCATTTT.

This clonotype was counted a few times. This chain links TRBV5-6 with TRBJ2-1; no definite D call. The germline V gene has CDR1 SGHDT and CDR2 YYEEEE. The V end lost 4 bases, the J end lost 6 bases, and 14 bases lay between the germline ends. The CDR3 loop spans 14 amino acids. CDR3 amino acids: CASSPRLVANEQFF. The DNA of the CDR3 is TGTGCCAGCAGCCCGAGGCTAGTCGCCAATGAGCAGTTCTTC.

The chain employs TRBV7-8 and TRBJ2-7; D is ambiguous. V was trimmed by 1 base and J by 3 bases, leaving 13 bases between them. This CDR3 comprises 15 residues. Per the germline V gene, CDR1 is SGHVS and CDR2 is FQNEAQ. CDR3 DNA sequence: TGTGCCAGCAGCTTAGAGTCGGGCCACAGCTACGAGCAGTACTTC. It codes for CASSLESGHSYEQYF.

The V call is TRBV18, the J call TRBJ2-2; D unresolved. The CDR3 spans 14 residues. Germline V lookup: CDR1 KGHSH, CDR2 LQKENI. V lost 4 bases and J 3 bases, leaving 9 bases between the germline ends. CDR3 protein: CASSQLLDTGELFF. DNA for the CDR3: TGTGCCAGCTCACAACTACTGGACACCGGGGAGCTGTTTTTT.

This clonotype was seen ten or more times. This sequence joins TRBV5-1 and TRBJ2-7, with D tentatively TRBD1 or TRBD2 (5 bases each). The length of the CDR3 is 14 residues. Trimming removed 4 bases at V and 2 bases at J, with 13 bases between. Germline CDR1 reads SGHRS; CDR2 reads YFSETQ. CDR3: CASSRGDVAYEQYF. CDR3 bases: TGCGCCAGCAGCCGAGGGGACGTAGCCTACGAGCAGTACTTC.

This clonotype occurred a few times. The chain is built from TRBV20-1 and TRBJ2-7; 8 bases agree with TRBD1. The CDR3 is 17 residues long. Germline V gives CDR1 DFQATT, CDR2 SNEGSKA (reference sequence). With 5 bases clipped from V and 3 bases from J, the junction kept 18 bases outside the gene matches. The CDR3 nucleotides are TGCAGTGCTCCGGGACAGGTAAATGGACTAACCGGCTACGAGCAGTACTTC. Encoded protein: CSAPGQVNGLTGYEQYF.